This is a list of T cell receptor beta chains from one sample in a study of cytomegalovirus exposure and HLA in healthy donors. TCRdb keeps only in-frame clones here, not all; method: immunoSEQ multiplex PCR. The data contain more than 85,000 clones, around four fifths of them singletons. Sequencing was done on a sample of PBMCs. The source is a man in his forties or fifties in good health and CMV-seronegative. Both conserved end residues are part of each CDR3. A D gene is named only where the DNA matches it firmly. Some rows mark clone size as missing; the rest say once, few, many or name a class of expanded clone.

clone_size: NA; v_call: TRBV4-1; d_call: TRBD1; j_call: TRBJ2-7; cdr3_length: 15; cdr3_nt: TGCGCCAGCAGCCAAGTAAGCACAGGGGCCTACGAGCAGTACTTC; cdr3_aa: CASSQVSTGAYEQYF
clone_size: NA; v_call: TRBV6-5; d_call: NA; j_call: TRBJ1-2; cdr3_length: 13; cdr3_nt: TGTGCCAGCAGGAGGGCGGGGGACTATGGCTACACCTTC; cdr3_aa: CASRRAGDYGYTF
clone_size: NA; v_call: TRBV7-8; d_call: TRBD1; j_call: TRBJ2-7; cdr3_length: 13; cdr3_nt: TGTGCCAGCAGCTTAGCGACAGGGGAGAGTCGGTACTTC; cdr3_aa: CASSLATGESRYF
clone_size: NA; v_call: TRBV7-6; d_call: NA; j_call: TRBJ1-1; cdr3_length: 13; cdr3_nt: TGTGCCAGCAGCGCGGGTGGGAACACTGAAGCTTTCTTT; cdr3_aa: CASSAGGNTEAFF
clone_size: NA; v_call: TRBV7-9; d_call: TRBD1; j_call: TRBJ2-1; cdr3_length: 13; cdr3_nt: TGTGCCAGCAGCCCGACAGGGGACAATGAGCAGTTCTTC; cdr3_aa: CASSPTGDNEQFF
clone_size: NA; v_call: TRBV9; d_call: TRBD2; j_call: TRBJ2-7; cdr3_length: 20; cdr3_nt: TGTGCCAGCAGCGTAGACGGGACTAGCGGGGGGCCTAGATTCACCTACGAGCAGTACTTC; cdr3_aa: CASSVDGTSGGPRFTYEQYF
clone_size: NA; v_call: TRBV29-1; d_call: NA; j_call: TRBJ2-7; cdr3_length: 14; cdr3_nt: TGCAGCGTTGGATCAGGCCTGATCTCCTACGAGCAGTACTTC; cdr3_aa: CSVGSGLISYEQYF
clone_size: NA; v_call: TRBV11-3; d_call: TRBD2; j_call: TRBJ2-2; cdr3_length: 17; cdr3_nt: TGTGCCAGCAGCCCTCGACTAGCGGGGATGGTGACCGGGGAGCTGTTTTTT; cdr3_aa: CASSPRLAGMVTGELFF
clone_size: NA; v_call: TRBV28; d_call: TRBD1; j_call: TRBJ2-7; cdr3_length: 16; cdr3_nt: TGTGCCAGCAGTTCCCCCCGGGACAGGCGCTCCTACGAGCAGTACTTC; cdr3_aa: CASSSPRDRRSYEQYF
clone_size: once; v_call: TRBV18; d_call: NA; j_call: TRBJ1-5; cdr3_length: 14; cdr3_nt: TGTGCCAGCTCCCCGCAGTTTAGCAATCAGCCCCAGCATTTT; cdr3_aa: CASSPQFSNQPQHF
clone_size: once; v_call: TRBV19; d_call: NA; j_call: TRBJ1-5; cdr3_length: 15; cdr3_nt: TGTGCCAGTAGTAGCTCCGACGGGATGGGTCAGCCCCAGCATTTT; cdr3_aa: CASSSSDGMGQPQHF
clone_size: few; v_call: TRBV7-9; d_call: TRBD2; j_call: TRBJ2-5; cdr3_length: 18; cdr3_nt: TGTGCCAGCAGCTTAGAGAGGGGATGGGAGGGGTACCAAGAGACCCAGTACTTC; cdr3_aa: CASSLERGWEGYQETQYF
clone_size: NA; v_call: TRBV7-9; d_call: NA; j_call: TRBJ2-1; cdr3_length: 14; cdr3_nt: TGTGCCAGCGGTTGGGGGGACTCCTACAATGAGCAGTTCTTC; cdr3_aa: CASGWGDSYNEQFF
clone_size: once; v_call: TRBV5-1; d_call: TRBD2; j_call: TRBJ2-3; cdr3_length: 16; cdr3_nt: TGCGCCAGCAGTCAACCGCTAGCGGGGCTAACAGATACGCAGTATTTT; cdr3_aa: CASSQPLAGLTDTQYF
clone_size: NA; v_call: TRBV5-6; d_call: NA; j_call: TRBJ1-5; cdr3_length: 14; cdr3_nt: TGTGCCAGCAGCTATGGCACAGGGTATCAGCCCCAGCATTTT; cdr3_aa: CASSYGTGYQPQHF
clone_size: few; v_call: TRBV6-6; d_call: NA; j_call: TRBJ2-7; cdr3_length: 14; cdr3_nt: TGTGCCAGCAGTTATCACGGAGGCTCCTACGAGCAGTACTTC; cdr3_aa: CASSYHGGSYEQYF
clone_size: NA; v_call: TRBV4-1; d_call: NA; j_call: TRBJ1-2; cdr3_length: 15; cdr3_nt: TGCGCCAGCAGCCTCGGGGAGGGAGCAGAGCTCGGCTACACCTTC; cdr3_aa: CASSLGEGAELGYTF
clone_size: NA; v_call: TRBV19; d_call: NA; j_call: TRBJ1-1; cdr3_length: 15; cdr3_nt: TGTGCCAGTAGTAAAGACAGAAAGGGAGACACTGAAGCTTTCTTT; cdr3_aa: CASSKDRKGDTEAFF
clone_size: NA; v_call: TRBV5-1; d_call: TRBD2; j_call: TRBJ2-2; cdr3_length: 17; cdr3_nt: TGCGCCAGCAGCTCCGCCACTAGCGGGGGGTACACCGGGGAGCTGTTTTTT; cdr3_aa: CASSSATSGGYTGELFF
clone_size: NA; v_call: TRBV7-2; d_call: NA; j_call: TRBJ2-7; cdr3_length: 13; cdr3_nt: TGTGCCAGCAGCTCACAGGCACAGTTCGAGCAGTACTTC; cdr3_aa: CASSSQAQFEQYF
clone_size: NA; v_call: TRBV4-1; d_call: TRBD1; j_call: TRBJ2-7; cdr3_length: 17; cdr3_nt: TGCGCCAGCAGCCACACAACCGGGACAGGGGGCACCTACGAGCAGTACTTC; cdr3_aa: CASSHTTGTGGTYEQYF
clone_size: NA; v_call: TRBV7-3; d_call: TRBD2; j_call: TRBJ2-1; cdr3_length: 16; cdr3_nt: TGTGCCAGCAGCCTGGCCGGGACTAGATCCTACAATGAGCAGTTCTTC; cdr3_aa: CASSLAGTRSYNEQFF
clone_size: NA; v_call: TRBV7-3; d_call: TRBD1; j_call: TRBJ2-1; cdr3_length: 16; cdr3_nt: TGTGCCAGCAGACAGACAGGGCCGGGCTCCTACAATGAGCAGTTCTTC; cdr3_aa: CASRQTGPGSYNEQFF
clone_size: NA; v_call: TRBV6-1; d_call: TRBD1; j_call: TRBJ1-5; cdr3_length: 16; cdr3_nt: TGTGCCAGCAGTGAAGCGCGGGACAGAATCAATCAGCCCCAGCATTTT; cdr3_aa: CASSEARDRINQPQHF
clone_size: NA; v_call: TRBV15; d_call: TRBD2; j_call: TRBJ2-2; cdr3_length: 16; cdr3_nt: TGTGCCACCAGCGAACTAGCGGGTGGAGACACCGGGGAGCTGTTTTTT; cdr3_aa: CATSELAGGDTGELFF
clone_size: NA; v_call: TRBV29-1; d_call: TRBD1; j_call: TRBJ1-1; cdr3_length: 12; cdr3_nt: TGCAGCGTTGTAGGGACAGGGCGTGAAGCTTTCTTT; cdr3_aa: CSVVGTGREAFF
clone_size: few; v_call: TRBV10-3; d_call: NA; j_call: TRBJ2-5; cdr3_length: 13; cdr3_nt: TGTGCCATCAGTGCTGGCCCGGGGGAGACCCAGTACTTC; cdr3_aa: CAISAGPGETQYF
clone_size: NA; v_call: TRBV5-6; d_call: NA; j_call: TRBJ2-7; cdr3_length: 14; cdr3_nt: TGTGCCAGCAGTACATGGGCCCTACCCTACGAGCAGTACTTC; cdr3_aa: CASSTWALPYEQYF
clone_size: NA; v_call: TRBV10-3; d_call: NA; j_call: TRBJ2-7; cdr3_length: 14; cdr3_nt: TGTGCCATCACCCCCGGGGGGCTCTCCTACGAGCAGTACTTC; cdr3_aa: CAITPGGLSYEQYF